This record concerns one T cell receptor (beta chain) sequence. CDR3 length: 18 amino acids. The source of the sample is a study of blood T cell repertoires in COVID-19. In the study overall: Researchers got acute and convalescent COVID-19 samples from the United States, Italy and Spain. T cells, B-cell-depleted T cells, or PBMCs provided the cDNA or gDNA that served as material.

How the authors handled the data: Estimated nucleated cell counts came from reference gene primer amplification. TCRdb's table, derived via immunoSEQ multiplex PCR, lists solely in-frame clones and lacks some. V and J calls and clone size come straight from that table; D and trimming were deduced from the DNA. The data contain some 200,000 clones, roughly nine tenths of them singletons. The clonotype was recovered from a woman in her seventies with acute or convalescent COVID-19. What was sequenced was peripheral blood. The V call is TRBV21-1, the J call TRBJ2-7; TRBD1 was called by the table and not checked on the DNA. TRBV21-1 has pseudogene status. DNA of the CDR3: TGTGCCAGCAGCAAAGAAGGCCGAGGTCGAGGACACCTTTACGAGCAGTACTTC. Translation gives CASSKEGRGRGHLYEQYF.